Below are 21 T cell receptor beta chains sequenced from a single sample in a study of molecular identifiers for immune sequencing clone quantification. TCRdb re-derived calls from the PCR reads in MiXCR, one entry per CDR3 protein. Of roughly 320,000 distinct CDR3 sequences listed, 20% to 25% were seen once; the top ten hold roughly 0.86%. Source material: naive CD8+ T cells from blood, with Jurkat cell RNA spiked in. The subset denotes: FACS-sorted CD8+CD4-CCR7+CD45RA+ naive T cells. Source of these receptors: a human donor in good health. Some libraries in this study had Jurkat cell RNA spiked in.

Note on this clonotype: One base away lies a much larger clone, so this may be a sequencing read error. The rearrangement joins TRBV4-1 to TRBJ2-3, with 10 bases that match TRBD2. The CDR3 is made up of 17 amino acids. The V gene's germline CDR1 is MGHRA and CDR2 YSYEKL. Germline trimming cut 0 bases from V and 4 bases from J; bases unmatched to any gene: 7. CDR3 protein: CASSQDSLAGDADTQYF. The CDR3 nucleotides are TGCGCCAGCAGCCAAGATAGCCTAGCGGGGGACGCAGATACGCAGTATTTT.

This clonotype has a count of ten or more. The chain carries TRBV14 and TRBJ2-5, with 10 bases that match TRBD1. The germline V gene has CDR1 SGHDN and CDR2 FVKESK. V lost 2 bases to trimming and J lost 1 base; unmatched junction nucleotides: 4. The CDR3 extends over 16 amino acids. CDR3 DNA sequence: TGTGCCAGCAGCCAATTCTGGACAGGGGGCCAAGAGACCCAGTACTTC. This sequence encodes CASSQFWTGGQETQYF.

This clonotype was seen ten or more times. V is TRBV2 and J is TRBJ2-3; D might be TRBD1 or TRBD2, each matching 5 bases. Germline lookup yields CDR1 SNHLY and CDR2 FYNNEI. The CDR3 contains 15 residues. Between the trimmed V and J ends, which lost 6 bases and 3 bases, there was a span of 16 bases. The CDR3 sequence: CASRPGPLGTDTQYF. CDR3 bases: TGTGCCAGCAGGCCGGGACCCCTCGGTACAGATACGCAGTATTTT.

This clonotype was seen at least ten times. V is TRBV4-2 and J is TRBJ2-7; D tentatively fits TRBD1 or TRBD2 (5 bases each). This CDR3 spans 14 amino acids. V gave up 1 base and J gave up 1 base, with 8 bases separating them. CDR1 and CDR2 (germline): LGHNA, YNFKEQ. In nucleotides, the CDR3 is TGTGCCAGCAGCCAAGGGGACGGATCCTACGAGCAGTACTTC. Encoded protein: CASSQGDGSYEQYF.

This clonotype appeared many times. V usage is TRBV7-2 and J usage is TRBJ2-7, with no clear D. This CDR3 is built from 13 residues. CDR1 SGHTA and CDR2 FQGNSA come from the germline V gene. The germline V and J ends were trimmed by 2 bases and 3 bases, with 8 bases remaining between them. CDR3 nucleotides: TGTGCCAGCAGCTTATCCGGCAGCTACGAGCAGTACTTC. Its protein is CASSLSGSYEQYF.

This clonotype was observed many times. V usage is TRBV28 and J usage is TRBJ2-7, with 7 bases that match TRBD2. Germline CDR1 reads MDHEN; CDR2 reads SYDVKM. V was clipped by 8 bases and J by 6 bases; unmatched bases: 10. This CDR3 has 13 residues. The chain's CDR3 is CASVRGSGLEQYF. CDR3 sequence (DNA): TGTGCCAGCGTGCGGGGGAGTGGGCTCGAGCAGTACTTC.

The chain's CDR3 is CASSRIPAGGRTDTQYF. In DNA, the CDR3 is TGCGCCAGCAGCCGAATACCAGCGGGGGGCCGCACAGATACGCAGTATTTT. The chain recombines TRBV4-1 with TRBJ2-3, with TRBD2 identical over 9 bases. V lost 4 bases to trimming and J lost 1 base; unmatched junction nucleotides: 9. The length of the CDR3 is 17 residues. In germline, CDR1 is MGHRA, CDR2 YSYEKL.

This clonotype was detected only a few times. The CDR3 DNA reads TGCAGTGCTAGAGATAGAGCGGGAGTTGAAGAGACCCAGTACTTC. Its translation is CSARDRAGVEETQYF. This chain links TRBV20-1 with TRBJ2-5; 8 bases align to TRBD2. Germline lookup yields CDR1 DFQATT and CDR2 SNEGSKA (reference sequence). The CDR3 is made up of 15 amino acids. The trim removed 0 bases at V and 3 bases at J, leaving 6 bases unmatched.

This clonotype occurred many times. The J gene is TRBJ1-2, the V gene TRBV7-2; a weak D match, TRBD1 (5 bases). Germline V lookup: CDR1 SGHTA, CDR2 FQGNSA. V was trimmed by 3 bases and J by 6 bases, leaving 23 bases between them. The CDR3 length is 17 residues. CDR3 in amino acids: CASSFSQAHLLVNGYTF. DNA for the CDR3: TGTGCCAGCAGCTTTTCACAGGCACACCTTTTAGTGAATGGCTACACCTTC.

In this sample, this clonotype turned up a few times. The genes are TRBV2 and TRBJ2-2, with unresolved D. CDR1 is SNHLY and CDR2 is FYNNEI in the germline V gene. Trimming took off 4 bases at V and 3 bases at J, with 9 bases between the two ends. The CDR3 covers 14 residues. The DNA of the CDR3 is TGTGCCAGCAGTGGGGTTCAGGACACCGGGGAGCTGTTTTTT. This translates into CASSGVQDTGELFF.

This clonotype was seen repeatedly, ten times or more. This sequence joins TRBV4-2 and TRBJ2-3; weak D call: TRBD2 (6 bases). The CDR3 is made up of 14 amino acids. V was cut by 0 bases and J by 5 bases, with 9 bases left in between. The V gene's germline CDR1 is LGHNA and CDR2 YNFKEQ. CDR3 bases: TGTGCCAGCAGCCAAGAGGCTAGCGAAGATACGCAGTATTTT. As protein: CASSQEASEDTQYF.

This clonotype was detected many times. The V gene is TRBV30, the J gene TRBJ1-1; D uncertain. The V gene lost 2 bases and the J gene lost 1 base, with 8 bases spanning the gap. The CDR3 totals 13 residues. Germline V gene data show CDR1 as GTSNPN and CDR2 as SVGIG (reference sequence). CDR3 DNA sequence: TGTGCCTGGAGTTTAGGCAAGAACACTGAAGCTTTCTTT. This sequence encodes CAWSLGKNTEAFF.

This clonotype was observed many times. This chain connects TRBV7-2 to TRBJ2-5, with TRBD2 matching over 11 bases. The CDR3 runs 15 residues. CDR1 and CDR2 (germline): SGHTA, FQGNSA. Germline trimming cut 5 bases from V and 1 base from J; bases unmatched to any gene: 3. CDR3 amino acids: CASSTGTSGQETQYF. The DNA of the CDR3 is TGTGCCAGCAGCACCGGGACTAGCGGCCAAGAGACCCAGTACTTC.

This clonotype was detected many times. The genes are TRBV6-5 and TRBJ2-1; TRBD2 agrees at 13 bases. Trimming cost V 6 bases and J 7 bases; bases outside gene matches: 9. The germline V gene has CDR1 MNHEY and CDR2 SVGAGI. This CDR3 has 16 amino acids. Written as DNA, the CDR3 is TGTGCCAGCAGCGGACTAGCGGGGGCCCACAGGAATGAGCAGTTCTTC. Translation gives CASSGLAGAHRNEQFF.

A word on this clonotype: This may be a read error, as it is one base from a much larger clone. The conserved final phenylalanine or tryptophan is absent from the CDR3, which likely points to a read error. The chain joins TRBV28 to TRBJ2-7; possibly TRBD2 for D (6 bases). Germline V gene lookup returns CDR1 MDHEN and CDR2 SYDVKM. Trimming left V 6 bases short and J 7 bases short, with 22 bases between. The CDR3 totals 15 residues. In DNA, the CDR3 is TGTGCCAGCAGCTCTTTCGGACTATCAACGGGGGAGCAGTACCTC. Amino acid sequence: CASSSFGLSTGEQYL.

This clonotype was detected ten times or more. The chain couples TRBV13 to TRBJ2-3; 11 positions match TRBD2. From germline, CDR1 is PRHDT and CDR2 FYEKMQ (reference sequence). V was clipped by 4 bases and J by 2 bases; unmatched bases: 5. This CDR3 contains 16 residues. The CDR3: CASSSATSGDTDTQYF. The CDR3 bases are TGTGCCAGCAGCTCCGCGACTAGCGGGGACACAGATACGCAGTATTTT.

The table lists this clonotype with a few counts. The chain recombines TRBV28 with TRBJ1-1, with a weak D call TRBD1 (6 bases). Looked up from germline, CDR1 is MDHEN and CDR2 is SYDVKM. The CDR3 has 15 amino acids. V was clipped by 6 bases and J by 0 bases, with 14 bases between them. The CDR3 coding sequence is TGTGCCAGCAGCCCAGAGACAGGAGTGAACACTGAAGCTTTCTTT. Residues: CASSPETGVNTEAFF.

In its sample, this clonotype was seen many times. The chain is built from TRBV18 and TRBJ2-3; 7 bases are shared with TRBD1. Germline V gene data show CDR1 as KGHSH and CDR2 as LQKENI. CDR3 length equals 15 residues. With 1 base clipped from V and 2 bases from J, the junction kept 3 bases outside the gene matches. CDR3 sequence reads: CASSPQGASTDTQYF. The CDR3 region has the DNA TGTGCCAGCTCACCACAGGGGGCCTCCACAGATACGCAGTATTTT. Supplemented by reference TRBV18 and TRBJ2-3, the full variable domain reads NAGVMQNPRHLVRRRGQEARLRCSPMKGHSHVYWYRQLPEEGLKFMVYLQKENIIDESGMPKERFSAEFPKEGPSILRIQQVVRGDSAAYFCASSPQGASTDTQYFGPGTRLTVL.

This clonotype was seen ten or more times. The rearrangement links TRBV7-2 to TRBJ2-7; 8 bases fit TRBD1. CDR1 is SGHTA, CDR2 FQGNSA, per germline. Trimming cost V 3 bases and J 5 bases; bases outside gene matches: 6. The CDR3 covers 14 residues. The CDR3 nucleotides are TGTGCCAGCAGCTTTACGACAGGGGCCCACGAGCAGTACTTC. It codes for CASSFTTGAHEQYF.

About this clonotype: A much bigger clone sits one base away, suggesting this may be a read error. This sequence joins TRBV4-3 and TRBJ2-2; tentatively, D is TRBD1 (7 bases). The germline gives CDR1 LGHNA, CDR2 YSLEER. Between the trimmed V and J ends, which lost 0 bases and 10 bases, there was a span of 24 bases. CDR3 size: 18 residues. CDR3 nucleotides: TGCGCCAGCAGCCAAGAGCAGGGGGACTCTTTGGGGTCCGTGGAGCTGTTTTTT. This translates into CASSQEQGDSLGSVELFF.

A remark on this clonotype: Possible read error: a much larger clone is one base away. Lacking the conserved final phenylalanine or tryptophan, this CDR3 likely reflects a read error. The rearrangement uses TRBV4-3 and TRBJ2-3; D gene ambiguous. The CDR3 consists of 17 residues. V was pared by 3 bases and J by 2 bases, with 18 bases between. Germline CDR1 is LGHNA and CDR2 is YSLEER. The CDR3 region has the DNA TGCGCCAGCAGCCACCGAAAATTGGGTGCCGACACAGATACGCAGTATTCT. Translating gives CASSHRKLGADTDTQYS.